These 15 T cell receptor beta chains came from one sample sequenced in a study of OX40 agonist ivuxolimab in advanced cancers. The library was built by means of the immunoSEQ multiplex PCR assay. Drawn from immuneACCESS, this table holds only the in-frame rearrangements with V and J called that TCRdb kept. Clones are partly lost; checked studies trace under half to an unresolved V gene and leave the rest unexplained. A total of under 70,000 clones appear in this sample, roughly nine tenths of them only once. Together, the top ten hold 2% to 2.5% of the sample. Sample: CD4+ or CD8+ T cells sorted from blood, taken in a trial of the OX40 agonist ivuxolimab. The receptors here all came from an adult with an advanced solid tumor such as melanoma, head and neck, liver or kidney cancer.

This chain connects TRBV7-2 to TRBJ1-3; D is possibly TRBD1 (6 bases). The germline V gene encodes CDR1 SGHTA and CDR2 FQGNSA. Trimming cost V 4 bases and J 4 bases, with 14 bases left between them. This CDR3 is built from 15 residues. The CDR3: CASSSAPGVGNTIYF. The CDR3 bases are TGTGCCAGCAGCTCCGCCCCAGGGGTAGGAAACACCATATATTTT.

The V call is TRBV27, the J call TRBJ1-2, with 9 positions matching TRBD1. J gave up 8 bases and V 6 bases, and 10 bases lay outside the gene matches. The CDR3 extends over 14 amino acids. CDR1 and CDR2 from the germline V gene are MNHEY and SMNVEV (reference sequence). CDR3 loop: CASRNTGGALGYTF. The CDR3 DNA reads as TGTGCCAGCAGGAATACAGGGGGCGCTTTGGGCTACACCTTC.

The chain joins TRBV7-9 to TRBJ1-5; 12 bases fit TRBD1. The CDR3 covers 18 residues. Per germline, CDR1 SEHNR and CDR2 FQNEAQ (reference sequence). With 5 bases clipped from V and 2 bases from J, the junction kept 10 bases outside the gene matches. The CDR3: CASSRSGQGASGNQPQHF. CDR3 in DNA: TGTGCCAGCAGCCGGTCGGGACAGGGGGCGAGTGGCAATCAGCCCCAGCATTTT.

V is TRBV28 and J is TRBJ1-5, with a tentative D call TRBD1 (5 bases). The length of the CDR3 is 15 residues. V lost 2 bases and J 7 bases, leaving 15 bases between the germline ends. The germline gives CDR1 MDHEN, CDR2 SYDVKM. CDR3 DNA: TGTGCCAGCAGTTTAGGAAGGACCTGGGGGCAGCCCCAGCATTTT. The encoded protein is CASSLGRTWGQPQHF. The full variable domain, its missing parts supplied by reference TRBV28 and TRBJ1-5, is DVKVTQSSRYLVKRTGEKVFLECVQDMDHENMFWYRQDPGLGLRLIYFSYDVKMKEKGDIPEGYSVSREKKERFSLILESASTNQTSMYLCASSLGRTWGQPQHFGDGTRLSIL.

Only a few counts were recorded for this clone. The J gene is TRBJ2-3, the V gene TRBV11-2; 8 nucleotides align to TRBD1. Germline V CDR1 and CDR2: SGHAT, FQNNGV. The CDR3 is 16 residues long. V lost 1 base to trimming and J lost 3 bases; unmatched junction nucleotides: 6. The CDR3 DNA reads as TGTGCCAGCAGCTTAGGGGAGCAGGGGGCAACAGATACGCAGTATTTT. The encoded protein is CASSLGEQGATDTQYF.

J is TRBJ2-1 and V is TRBV18, with 9 bases lining up with TRBD2. The CDR3 length is 15 residues. Trimming removed 8 bases from V and 7 bases from J; junction bases left unmatched: 12. From germline, CDR1 is KGHSH and CDR2 LQKENI. The DNA for the CDR3 is TGTGCCAGCCGTCCCGCGGGAGGGCTTGTGAATGAGCAGTTCTTC. It translates to CASRPAGGLVNEQFF.

This sequence joins TRBV30 and TRBJ2-6; D is possibly TRBD1 (6 bases). The germline gives CDR1 GTSNPN, CDR2 SVGIG (reference sequence). V gave up 3 bases and J gave up 0 bases, with 15 bases separating them. The length of the CDR3 is 17 residues. The CDR3 DNA follows: TGTGCCTGGAGCACAGACAGGATCAGCTCTGGGGCCAACGTCCTGACTTTC. Residues: CAWSTDRISSGANVLTF.

The rearrangement joins TRBV27 to TRBJ2-1; 11 bases are shared with TRBD2. The CDR3 contains 16 residues. The ends lost 6 bases at V and 7 bases at J; junction bases unmatched: 11. Germline V gene data show CDR1 as MNHEY and CDR2 as SMNVEV (reference sequence). DNA of the CDR3: TGTGCCAGCAGCCTACTGGCTAGCGGGGGGACGAATGAGCAGTTCTTC. It specifies CASSLLASGGTNEQFF.

This chain uses TRBV18 with TRBJ1-2, with TRBD1 matching over 9 bases. The CDR3 runs 14 residues. Germline lookup yields CDR1 KGHSH and CDR2 LQKENI. The junction had 0 bases not matched to a gene; V was cut back by 2 bases and J by 2 bases. Written as DNA, the CDR3 is TGTGCCAGCTCACCAGGGACAGGGAACTATGGCTACACCTTC. Protein: CASSPGTGNYGYTF.

The chain recombines TRBV7-2 with TRBJ2-2; no definite D call. CDR3 length: 16 amino acids. Germline V lookup: CDR1 SGHTA, CDR2 FQGNSA. V lost 2 bases and J lost 5, with 15 bases in between. As DNA, the CDR3 is TGTGCCAGCAGCTTATTTGGACCTATAGGAACCGGGGAGCTGTTTTTT. Its translation: CASSLFGPIGTGELFF.

This clone was seen once. Mismatch with germline at one junction end may stem from a read error. The genes are TRBV6-6 and TRBJ2-7; 7 nucleotides align to TRBD2. This CDR3 spans 13 amino acids. The germline V gene encodes CDR1 MNHNY and CDR2 SVGAGI (reference sequence). The CDR3 region is CASRQAGLVTWDF. DNA of the CDR3: TGTGCCAGCAGGCAAGCGGGGTTGGTAACTTGGGACTTC.

This chain connects TRBV7-9 to TRBJ2-1; D is undetermined. Germline V gives CDR1 SEHNR, CDR2 FQNEAQ (reference sequence). This CDR3 has 13 amino acids. V lost 5 bases and J lost 8, with 13 bases in between. The chain's CDR3 is CASSPLEVDEQFF. The CDR3 DNA reads TGTGCCAGCAGCCCGCTCGAGGTGGATGAGCAGTTCTTC.

This clone was seen a single time. One junction end disagrees with the germline gene, perhaps due to a read error. This chain joins TRBV7-2 and TRBJ2-1, with 7 nucleotides matching TRBD2. Germline V gene sequence: CDR1 SGHTA, CDR2 FQGNSA. The CDR3 length is 16 residues. The DNA for the CDR3 is TGTGCCAGCAGGTTAGCGGGCGGGGACTCCTACAATGAGCAGTTCTTC. Residues: CASRLAGGDSYNEQFF.

V is TRBV11-3 and J is TRBJ2-3, with TRBD2 matching over 11 bases. The CDR3 totals 16 residues. After removal of 1 base from V and 3 bases from J, the junction contained 3 bases not matched to a gene. The germline gives CDR1 SGHNT, CDR2 YENEEA. CDR3 sequence (DNA): TGTGCCAGCAGCTTAGTTACTAGCGGGGGAACAGATACGCAGTATTTT. Its translation is CASSLVTSGGTDTQYF. Based on the CDR3 plus reference TRBV11-3 and TRBJ2-3, the full variable domain is EAGVVQSPRYKIIEKKQPVAFWCNPISGHNTLYWYLQNLGQGPELLIRYENEEAVDDSQLPKDRFSAERLKGVDSTLKIQPAELGDSAVYLCASSLVTSGGTDTQYFGPGTRLTVL.

This rearrangement joins TRBV20-1 to TRBJ2-2, with D unclear. V lost 8 bases to trimming and J lost 7 bases, with 11 bases between them. From germline, CDR1 is DFQATT and CDR2 SNEGSKA (reference sequence). This CDR3 comprises 11 residues. The CDR3 protein is CSSLELGELFF. The DNA for the CDR3 is TGCAGTTCCTTAGAGCTCGGGGAGCTGTTTTTT.